This is a list of T cell receptor beta chains from one sample in a study of blood T cells in healthy people across ages. One entry per CDR3 protein results from TCRdb running MiXCR on the 5' RACE reads. The sample records 980,000 or so distinct CDR3 sequences, roughly 43% being singletons. The specimen was blood. The source is a man in his thirties or forties in good health. Each CDR3 is given with its conserved first and last residue. D genes are given only for firm matches. Some rows have no size entry. The others give once, few or many, or a class for an expanded clone.

v_call	j_call	d_call	clone_size	cdr3_nt	cdr3_aa
TRBV28	TRBJ2-1	-	-	TGTGCCAGCAGTTTAGATCAGGAGCATGGTAATGAGCAGTTCTTC	CASSLDQEHGNEQFF
TRBV20-1	TRBJ2-7	-	-	TGCAGTGCCATTACAGGTCCTCTGAGCTCCTACGAGCGGTACTTC	CSAITGPLSSYERYF
TRBV7-6	TRBJ2-5	-	-	TGTGCCAGCAACTTCACTGGCGGGGCGGAAGAGACCCAGTACTTC	CASNFTGGAEETQYF
TRBV18	TRBJ1-1	-	-	TGTGTCAGCTCACCGGGGCAGGGGATAAACACTGAAGCTTTCTTT	CVSSPGQGINTEAFF
TRBV28	TRBJ2-7	TRBD2	-	TGTGCCAGCAGTACTTCTAGCGGGGGATCCTACGAGCAGTACTTC	CASSTSSGGSYEQYF
TRBV7-3	TRBJ2-6	-	-	TGTGCCAGCTCTGTATTGAATCCCAGTGGGGCCAACGTCCTGACTTTC	CASSVLNPSGANVLTF
TRBV15	TRBJ1-4	-	-	TGTGCCACCAGCGGGGGGGCCCGAAGGAGCGAAAAACTGTTTTTT	CATSGGARRSEKLFF
TRBV20-1	TRBJ2-1	TRBD2	-	TGCAGTGCTAGAGATCGTGAGCGGGGGTACAATGAGCAGTTCTTC	CSARDRERGYNEQFF
TRBV6-2/TRBV6-3	TRBJ2-1	TRBD2	few	TGTGCCAGCAGTTACGACGGGGGGGCATTAAGGGAGCAGTTCTTC	CASSYDGGALREQFF
TRBV5-1	TRBJ2-1	TRBD2	-	TGCGCCAGCAGCCTGGGAAGGACTAGCGGGGGCGGGGATGAGCAGTTCTTC	CASSLGRTSGGGDEQFF
TRBV13	TRBJ1-1	-	few	TGTGCCAGCAGCTCACGGGGGGTATCGAGGAACACTGAAGCTTTCTTT	CASSSRGVSRNTEAFF
TRBV11-1	TRBJ2-2	TRBD2	many	TGTGCCAGCAGGGGGACTAGCCGGGAGCTGTTTTTT	CASRGTSRELFF
TRBV4-1	TRBJ1-5	-	-	TGCGCCAGCAGCCAACAGGGTCAGCCCCAGCATTTT	CASSQQGQPQHF
TRBV3-1	TRBJ1-2	-	few	TGTGCCAGCAGGGGGCCGACCTATGGCTACACCTTC	CASRGPTYGYTF
TRBV7-9	TRBJ1-4	-	few	TGTGCCAGCAGCCAGGGTAGTCGGGGGACTAATGAAAAACTGTTTTTT	CASSQGSRGTNEKLFF
TRBV7-9	TRBJ2-7	-	-	TGTGCCAGCAGTCAAGGAGGTTTCTCCTACGAGCAGTACTTC	CASSQGGFSYEQYF